One T cell receptor beta chain is described in this entry. Its antigen is currently unknown. The entirety of the isolated RNA underwent reverse transcription, so expressed TCRB transcripts were sequenced. The method was immunoSEQ multiplex PCR; TCRdb's version includes in-frame clones alone and lacks a portion of them. Of around 120,000 clones in the sample, 17% were seen once. CDR3 size: 13 residues. V gave up 0 bases and J gave up 5 bases, with 8 bases separating them. CDR1 and CDR2 (germline): SGDLS, YYNGEE. The source of the sample is a study of beta chain features in type 1 diabetes. General study findings and limits: The naive, central memory and Treg TCRB repertoires of patients appeared to be more similar to one another than those of healthy donors. TCRB CDR3 length was moderately but significantly reduced in all four CD4+ subsets of Type 1 diabetes patients.

The chain links TRBV9 to TRBJ2-5; tentatively, D is TRBD2 (5 bases). This receptor was identified in a man aged 18 to 29 with type 1 diabetes. Material for sequencing was central memory CD4+ T cells from blood. Here the CDR3 reads CASSVAGKETQYF. DNA for the CDR3: TGTGCCAGCAGCGTAGCGGGGAAGGAGACCCAGTACTTC.